This is a list of T cell receptor beta chains from one sample in a study of chemoradiotherapy in HPV16-positive cancers. Libraries were prepared by immunoSEQ multiplex PCR; TCRdb keeps only in-frame clonotypes and omits some of them. The table has about 67,000 clones, 88% seen once. Sample: blood, taken from a patient who underwent chemoradiotherapy. These receptors were collected from a human donor with HPV-associated anogenital cancer. The CDR3 runs from the conserved cysteine through the conserved F or W. A D gene is named only where the DNA matches it firmly. Only some rows state a clone size, as once, few, many or a class for expanded clones.

cdr3_length | j_call | d_call | v_call | clone_size | cdr3_nt | cdr3_aa
15 | TRBJ1-5 | TRBD1 | TRBV2 | - | TGTGCCAGCAGTGAAAACAGGGGGTATGGGCAGCCCCAGCATTTT | CASSENRGYGQPQHF
14 | TRBJ2-5 | - | TRBV18 | - | TGTGCCAGCTCACCACCGGCGGCCCGAGAGACCCAGTACTTC | CASSPPAARETQYF
14 | TRBJ1-1 | TRBD1 | TRBV28 | - | TGTGCCAGCAGTTTACCCGGACAGGGTGGCAAAGCTTTCTTT | CASSLPGQGGKAFF
16 | TRBJ2-3 | TRBD1 | TRBV5-1 | - | TGCGCCAGCACCCCCGGGACAGGGCTTTTCACAGATACGCAGTATTTT | CASTPGTGLFTDTQYF
15 | TRBJ2-1 | - | TRBV11-3 | - | TGTGCCAGCAGCTTAGGGGGATCTTCCTACAATGAGCAGTTCTTC | CASSLGGSSYNEQFF
12 | TRBJ2-7 | - | TRBV29-1 | - | TGCAGCGTTGACATGGACGGGAACGAGCAGTACTTC | CSVDMDGNEQYF
11 | TRBJ2-7 | TRBD2 | TRBV2 | - | TGTGCCAGCACGGGGGGGGTCGAGCAGTACTTC | CASTGGVEQYF
15 | TRBJ2-3 | TRBD2 | TRBV7-2 | - | TGTGCCAGCAGCCGGGACGGGAGGGCGCCAGATACGCAGTATTTT | CASSRDGRAPDTQYF
15 | TRBJ2-7 | - | TRBV27 | - | TGTGCCAGCACCCTCCCCCGAGTAGGGAGCTACGAGCAGTACTTC | CASTLPRVGSYEQYF
12 | TRBJ2-3 | - | TRBV5-1 | - | TGCGCCAGCAGCTTGGAAACAGATACGCAGTATTTT | CASSLETDTQYF
13 | TRBJ1-2 | - | TRBV7-9 | - | TGTGCCAGCAGCCCAGGGGAGACAGATGGCTACACCTTC | CASSPGETDGYTF
14 | TRBJ2-3 | - | TRBV30 | - | TGTGCCTGGAAGCGAGGTGGGGGTCTTGATACGCAGTATTTT | CAWKRGGGLDTQYF
11 | TRBJ1-4 | - | TRBV30 | few | TGTGCCTGGAGTTTGCGAGAAAAACTGTTTTTT | CAWSLREKLFF
14 | TRBJ2-3 | TRBD1 | TRBV5-6 | - | TGTGCCAGCAGCTACCGACAGGGGACAGATACGCAGTATTTT | CASSYRQGTDTQYF
15 | TRBJ1-2 | - | TRBV2 | few | TGTGCCAGCAGTGAAGAGGCAGGGTTGATCAATGGCTACACCTTC | CASSEEAGLINGYTF
14 | TRBJ1-1 | - | TRBV28 | - | TGTGCCAGCACCCCCCGCCCCCGCGGGCTTGAAGCTTTCTTT | CASTPRPRGLEAFF
22 | TRBJ1-5 | - | TRBV19 | - | TGTGCCAGTAGGCGTTTTAATGGGGGTACACGGGGAAGACAGTCTAGCAATCAGCCCCAGCATTTT | CASRRFNGGTRGRQSSNQPQHF
16 | TRBJ1-1 | TRBD1 | TRBV4-1 | few | TGCGCCAGCAGCCGGACAGGGGGTGGAATGAACACTGAAGCTTTCTTT | CASSRTGGGMNTEAFF
17 | TRBJ2-7 | - | TRBV18 | - | TGTGCCAGCTCACCCCGGAAGGGCGCCACATCGATCTACGAGCAGTACTTC | CASSPRKGATSIYEQYF
15 | TRBJ2-5 | - | TRBV5-4 | - | TGTGCCAGCAGCCCTGAAATGGGGGGACAAGAGACCCAGTACTTC | CASSPEMGGQETQYF
15 | TRBJ1-2 | - | TRBV6-5 | - | TGTGCCAGCAGCCCCGGGAGGGCGGCGTACTATGGCTACACCTTC | CASSPGRAAYYGYTF
17 | TRBJ1-2 | - | TRBV10-3 | - | TGTGCCATCAGTGAGTCTGGGTCTGCAGGGGTCGTCTATGGCTACACCTTC | CAISESGSAGVVYGYTF
14 | TRBJ2-7 | TRBD1 | TRBV19 | - | TGTGCCAGTAGTATTCGAGACAGGGGCTACGAGCAGTACTTC | CASSIRDRGYEQYF
14 | TRBJ2-3 | TRBD2 | TRBV19 | - | TGTGCCAGTAGACTTAGCGGGGGAGTAGATACGCAGTATTTT | CASRLSGGVDTQYF
13 | TRBJ1-5 | - | TRBV5-5 | - | TGTGCCAGCAGCCCGGACTGGAATCAGCCCCAGCATTTT | CASSPDWNQPQHF
15 | TRBJ1-3 | - | TRBV28 | - | TGTGCCAGCAGTTTATCGCGCGGGTCCGGAAACACCATATATTTT | CASSLSRGSGNTIYF
13 | TRBJ2-3 | TRBD1 | TRBV6-4 | - | TGTGCCAGCAGTGAACAGGGGCAAGATACGCAGTATTTT | CASSEQGQDTQYF
16 | TRBJ2-1 | - | TRBV5-4 | - | TGTGCCAGCAGCTTGGTTAGAGGCAGCTCCTACAATGAGCAGTTCTTC | CASSLVRGSSYNEQFF
17 | TRBJ1-6 | - | TRBV5-6 | - | TGTGCCAGCAGCTTGGCAGACACCCCGGAGCTCAATTCACCCCTCCACTTT | CASSLADTPELNSPLHF
17 | TRBJ1-1 | TRBD1 | TRBV5-6 | - | TGTGCCAGCAGCTTGTCTTGGACAGGGCGTATGAACACTGAAGCTTTCTTT | CASSLSWTGRMNTEAFF
14 | TRBJ1-2 | - | TRBV27 | - | TGTGCCAGCAGTACCTTTCGGAGGGAGGATGGCTACACCTTC | CASSTFRREDGYTF
16 | TRBJ1-5 | TRBD1 | TRBV2 | - | TGTGCCAGCAGTGAGACCGGGACAGGGGCAGGGCAGCCCCAGCATTTT | CASSETGTGAGQPQHF
14 | TRBJ1-5 | - | TRBV7-2 | - | TGTGCCAGCAGCTTAGATCAGAGCAATCAGCCCCAGCATTTT | CASSLDQSNQPQHF
14 | TRBJ1-2 | - | TRBV11-2 | - | TGTGCCAGCAGCTCCTACACAGGGAGCTATGGCTACACCTTC | CASSSYTGSYGYTF
13 | TRBJ1-1 | - | TRBV15 | - | TGTGCCACCAGCAGAGTTGGCAGGGCGAAAGCTTTCTTT | CATSRVGRAKAFF
16 | TRBJ1-5 | - | TRBV12-2 | - | TGTGCAAGTCGCTTAGACCGGACAAATACCCATACGCCCCAGCATTTT | CASRLDRTNTHTPQHF
14 | TRBJ1-1 | - | TRBV10-1 | - | TGCGCCAGCAGTGAGTCCGGAGGGGTCACTGAAGCTTTCTTT | CASSESGGVTEAFF
14 | TRBJ1-2 | - | TRBV2 | - | TGTGCCAGCAGTGAAGCGCGGGAGTTCTATGGCTACACCTTC | CASSEAREFYGYTF
14 | TRBJ2-5 | - | TRBV6-6 | - | TGTGCCAGCAGTCGCAACAGGGATAGGGAGACCCAGTACTTC | CASSRNRDRETQYF
11 | TRBJ2-5 | - | TRBV19 | - | TGTGCCAGTAGTGTCGGTGAGACCCAGTACTTC | CASSVGETQYF
15 | TRBJ2-3 | - | TRBV28 | - | TGTGCCAGCAGTTTCGTCGGGTTCAGCGGGGATACGCAGTATTTT | CASSFVGFSGDTQYF